This TCR beta chain appears in the sequencing data of a study of shared clonotypes between healthy human individuals. Whole-study results and caveats: The study found about 5% of naive CD4 clonotypes shared across several donors.

A remark on this clone: The antigen remains undetermined. In the same sample, other DNA sequences code for this CDR3.

In the sorted-subset replicate PCRs, around 220 ng DNA, around 30,000 T cell genomes, was used. Assay used: immunoSEQ multiplex PCR; TCRdb lists only in-frame clones, some missing. The sample lists fewer than 1.8 million clones, approximately 98.5% seen once, with about 0.34% in the top ten. The CDR3 is 15 residues long. After removal of 2 bases from V and 2 bases from J, the junction contained 5 bases not matched to a gene. Per germline, CDR1 SGDLS and CDR2 YYNGEE. The sequence derives from a young man in good health. The chain employs TRBV9 and TRBJ2-7; 9 bases agree with TRBD2. The specimen was naive CD4+ T cells sorted from blood. As to subset: CD45RA+ positively selected. The CDR3 coding sequence is TGTGCCAGCAGCGTTGGCCTAGCGGGAACCTACGAGCAGTACTTC. Protein sequence: CASSVGLAGTYEQYF.